This T cell receptor (beta chain) was sequenced in a study of blood T cell repertoires in COVID-19. CDR1 and CDR2 from the germline V gene are DFQATT and SNEGSKA (reference sequence). The CDR3 spans 15 residues. The junction had 11 bases not matched to a gene; V was cut back by 6 bases and J by 1 base. As processed by the authors: Counts of nucleated cells, estimated from reference gene primer amplification, were obtained. Sequencing was performed with immunoSEQ multiplex PCR; in TCRdb, only in-frame clones are kept and a portion is missing. The V and J calls and clone size come from that table; D and trimming were worked out from the DNA. The repertoire holds some 150,000 clones, with 80% to 90% as singletons.

The TCR comes from a woman in her forties with acute or convalescent COVID-19. The chain combines TRBV20-1 with TRBJ1-1; 7 positions agree with TRBD1. Specimen: peripheral blood. The CDR3 here is CSASNRQGTNTEAFF. In nucleotides, the CDR3 is TGCAGTGCCAGTAATCGACAGGGAACGAACACTGAAGCTTTCTTT.